Given below is one TCR beta chain in context. With V trimmed by 8 bases and J by 8 bases, 15 bases remained unmatched. Germline V gene sequence: CDR1 MNHEY, CDR2 SVGAGI. The CDR3 is 15 amino acids. This entry comes from a study of T cell changes during pregnancy in multiple sclerosis. The method was immunoSEQ multiplex PCR; TCRdb's version includes in-frame clones alone and lacks a portion of them. Here the sample spans tens of thousands of clones, around 94% being singletons. This receptor was identified in a female donor in good health, enrolled as a control in a pregnancy study. The V gene is TRBV6-5, the J gene TRBJ1-2; TRBD1 matches at 9 bases. The sequenced sample was CD8+ T cells from peripheral blood mononuclear cells, obtained in the third trimester of pregnancy. Written as DNA, the CDR3 is TGTGCCAGCTCCCCTTTTAGGACAGGGGAATCGGGCTACACCTTC. Translated: CASSPFRTGESGYTF.